This T cell receptor (beta chain) was sequenced for a study of cytomegalovirus exposure and HLA in healthy donors. Notes on the study in general: A reported reduction in N-insertions relative to the approximately 690-donor mean was seen in an Asian-associated ancestry cluster in a later analysis.

Primers included in the PCR were 60 Vbeta and 13 Jbeta primers. Profiled with immunoSEQ multiplex PCR; TCRdb holds only in-frame clones, not every one. The sample yields roughly 61,000 clones, about 90% seen once. For this clone: Its antigen is not known.

The germline V and J ends were trimmed by 0 bases and 3 bases, with 8 bases remaining between them. CDR3 length: 14 residues. Germline values: CDR1 LGHNA, CDR2 YSLEER. The chain has TRBV4-3 and TRBJ1-1; D ambiguous. Sequenced: PBMCs. The TCR originated in a young man in good health and CMV-seropositive. The CDR3 region is CASSQDPRDTEAFF. In nucleotides, the CDR3 is TGCGCCAGCAGCCAAGATCCCCGGGACACTGAAGCTTTCTTT.